This TCR beta chain appears in the sequencing data of a study of blood T cell repertoires in COVID-19. About the research overall: Researchers got acute and convalescent COVID-19 samples from the United States, Italy and Spain. Nucleic acid was either cDNA or gDNA, and it came from T cells, B-cell-depleted T cells, or PBMCs.

The V segment lost 5 bases and the J segment 6 bases; nucleotides outside the gene matches: 5. Germline CDR1 reads MNHEY; CDR2 reads SVGAGI. The length of the CDR3 is 15 residues. This table comes from immunoSEQ multiplex PCR, and its TCRdb copy is limited to in-frame clones, with some not included. The data show 85,000 to 130,000 clones, around 84% seen once. Sequences were obtained from peripheral blood. This receptor was obtained from a man in his sixties with acute or convalescent COVID-19. The chain is built from TRBV6-5 and TRBJ2-3, with 13 bases fitting TRBD2. CDR3 amino acids: CASSKTSGRSDTQYF. Written as DNA, the CDR3 is TGTGCCAGCAGTAAGACTAGCGGGAGGTCTGATACGCAGTATTTT.